These 32 T cell receptor beta chains originate from one sample sequenced in a study of cytomegalovirus exposure and HLA in healthy donors. Assay: immunoSEQ multiplex PCR; the TCRdb copy retains only in-frame clones and omits some. The table includes about 86,000 clones, 90% to 95% detected once. Material for sequencing was PBMCs. The receptors were gathered from a man aged 18 to 29 in good health and CMV-seronegative.

This clone was recorded a few times. The genes are TRBV6-6 and TRBJ1-1, with 11 bases aligning to TRBD1. Germline V gives CDR1 MNHNY, CDR2 SVGAGI (reference sequence). This CDR3 has 16 residues. V dropped 6 bases and J dropped 0; count of bases not matched to a gene: 6. In DNA, the CDR3 is TGTGCCAGCAGCGGACAGGGGGCCAGGATGAACACTGAAGCTTTCTTT. This codes for CASSGQGARMNTEAFF.

The V call is TRBV9, the J call TRBJ1-3; tentatively, D is TRBD1 (6 bases). The germline gives CDR1 SGDLS, CDR2 YYNGEE. CDR3 length: 16 residues. Trimming stripped 0 bases from V and 0 bases from J, with 10 bases between. In nucleotides, the CDR3 is TGTGCCAGCAGCGTAGGGGACACCCTCTCTGGAAACACCATATATTTT. Translation: CASSVGDTLSGNTIYF. The full variable domain, completed using reference TRBV9 and TRBJ1-3, is DSGVTQTPKHLITATGQRVTLRCSPRSGDLSVYWYQQSLDQGLQFLIQYYNGEERAKGNILERFSAQQFPDLHSELNLSSLELGDSALYFCASSVGDTLSGNTIYFGEGSWLTVV.

J is TRBJ2-3 and V is TRBV5-1, with 13 positions matching TRBD2. CDR3 size: 17 residues. Germline loops: CDR1 SGHRS, CDR2 YFSETQ. With 4 bases clipped from V and 1 base from J, the junction kept 6 bases outside the gene matches. CDR3 residues: CASSLGTSGVGTDTQYF. The CDR3 nucleotides read TGCGCCAGCAGCCTAGGGACTAGCGGGGTAGGCACAGATACGCAGTATTTT.

V is TRBV5-4 and J is TRBJ2-3; TRBD2 aligns across 10 bases. The length of the CDR3 is 14 residues. After removal of 2 bases from V and 6 bases from J, the junction contained 3 bases not matched to a gene. In germline, CDR1 is SGHNT, CDR2 YYREEE (reference sequence). The CDR3 loop is CASSFEAGGDTQYF. The CDR3 region has the DNA TGTGCCAGCAGCTTTGAAGCGGGAGGGGATACGCAGTATTTT.

The chain recombines TRBV5-1 with TRBJ2-6, with D perhaps TRBD1 (6 bases). V gave up 0 bases and J gave up 5 bases, with 12 bases separating them. The CDR3 is 16 amino acids. Germline V lookup: CDR1 SGHRS, CDR2 YFSETQ. The CDR3 DNA is TGCGCCAGCAGCTTGGAAGTAGGGACACGGGCCAACGTCCTGACTTTC. It translates to CASSLEVGTRANVLTF.

The chain uses TRBV6-5 and TRBJ2-1; 9 bases fit TRBD2. The trim removed 5 bases at V and 7 bases at J, leaving 9 bases unmatched. The germline V gene has CDR1 MNHEY and CDR2 SVGAGI. This CDR3 region has 15 residues. CDR3 sequence (DNA): TGTGCCAGCAGTCGCCTAGCGGGGCCTACGAATGAGCAGTTCTTC. Amino acid sequence: CASSRLAGPTNEQFF.

J is TRBJ1-2 and V is TRBV6-6; 9 bases are a match to TRBD1. Unmatched junction bases numbered 7, after V lost 3 bases and J lost 8 bases. Germline values: CDR1 MNHNY, CDR2 SVGAGI (reference sequence). This CDR3 is 14 amino acids long. The chain's CDR3 is CASSYRQGVGGYTF. CDR3 DNA sequence: TGTGCCAGCAGTTATCGACAGGGGGTGGGAGGCTACACCTTC.

On this clone: Other nucleotide sequences from this sample produce the same CDR3. The chain uses TRBV4-2 and TRBJ1-1; possibly TRBD1 for D (5 bases). V was pared by 1 base and J by 0 bases, with 9 bases between. CDR1 and CDR2 from the germline V gene are LGHNA and YNFKEQ. The CDR3 runs to 15 residues. The chain's CDR3 is CASSQGDRLNTEAFF. In DNA form, the CDR3 reads TGTGCCAGCAGCCAAGGAGACAGATTGAACACTGAAGCTTTCTTT.

The chain joins TRBV4-2 to TRBJ2-3; TRBD1 matches 8 bases. V was clipped by 1 base and J by 3 bases; unmatched bases: 6. Germline V gene lookup returns CDR1 LGHNA and CDR2 YNFKEQ. The CDR3 runs 16 residues. The CDR3 loop is CASSQVDREVTDTQYF. The CDR3 coding sequence is TGTGCCAGCAGCCAAGTGGACAGGGAGGTGACAGATACGCAGTATTTT.

V is TRBV9 and J is TRBJ2-7, with D hard to call. Per germline, CDR1 SGDLS and CDR2 YYNGEE. This CDR3 has 14 residues. Trimming stripped 0 bases from V and 1 base from J, with 8 bases between. The CDR3 bases are TGTGCCAGCAGCGTAGATGGCAGTTCCTACGAGCAGTACTTC. It yields the protein CASSVDGSSYEQYF.

The rearrangement joins TRBV6-6 to TRBJ2-2; D possibly corresponds to TRBD2 (6 bases). V lost 5 bases, J lost 7 bases, and 20 bases lay in between. Germline V lookup: CDR1 MNHNY, CDR2 SVGAGI (reference sequence). This CDR3 is built from 16 residues. The CDR3, as DNA: TGTGCCAGCAGTAGCGCCAGGAGGGGAACAAACGGGGAGCTGTTTTTT. Translation gives CASSSARRGTNGELFF.

The rearrangement uses TRBV7-9 and TRBJ1-1; tentative D call: TRBD1 (6 bases). The ends were cut back, 0 bases at V and 4 bases at J, with 12 bases in the middle. Looked up from germline, CDR1 is SEHNR and CDR2 is FQNEAQ (reference sequence). This CDR3 is built from 15 residues. CDR3 sequence: CASSLATGLGTEAFF. The CDR3 region has the DNA TGTGCCAGCAGCTTAGCAACAGGGTTGGGCACTGAAGCTTTCTTT.

The V and J genes are TRBV5-5 and TRBJ2-3; the D gene is possibly TRBD1 (5 bases). Germline V CDR1 and CDR2: SGHKS, YYEKEE (reference sequence). V shed 4 bases and J shed 2 bases, with 14 bases lying between them. CDR3 length: 15 amino acids. The CDR3 DNA sequence: TGTGCCAGCAGCGGGGCCTTAAGTCACACAGATACGCAGTATTTT. Translating gives CASSGALSHTDTQYF.

The V gene is TRBV5-6, the J gene TRBJ1-2, with D uncertain. The CDR3 contains 16 residues. Deletions cut 4 bases from V and 0 bases from J, with 16 bases between. The V gene's germline CDR1 is SGHDT and CDR2 YYEEEE. CDR3 in DNA: TGTGCCAGCAGCCGTCCGTCGTCCTCAGCTAACTATGGCTACACCTTC. This codes for CASSRPSSSANYGYTF.

In regard to this clone: Germline is not matched at one junction end, which may reflect a read error. V usage is TRBV5-5 and J usage is TRBJ2-2; D not certain. The germline CDR1 and CDR2 sequences are SGHKS and YYEKEE (reference sequence). This CDR3 comprises 16 residues. CDR3 bases: TGTGCCAGCAGTTTCAGACTTAACCGGAACACCGGAGAGCTGTTTTTT. Translated, it gives CASSFRLNRNTGELFF.

The chain employs TRBV5-5 and TRBJ2-7, with 9 bases matching TRBD2. The germline CDR1 and CDR2 sequences are SGHKS and YYEKEE (reference sequence). The V segment lost 0 bases and the J segment 4 bases; nucleotides outside the gene matches: 5. There are 15 residues in the CDR3. CDR3 in amino acids: CASSLGLAGLYEQYF. DNA for the CDR3: TGTGCCAGCAGCTTGGGCCTAGCGGGACTATACGAGCAGTACTTC.

This chain joins TRBV9 and TRBJ2-1; 7 bases fit TRBD2. V gave up 6 bases and J gave up 0 bases; unmatched junction bases: 6. Looked up from germline, CDR1 is SGDLS and CDR2 is YYNGEE. This CDR3 comprises 15 residues. The CDR3 nucleotides read TGTGCCAGCAACCCTGCTAGCGGCTCCTACAATGAGCAGTTCTTC. It translates to CASNPASGSYNEQFF.

The gene calls are TRBV11-2 and TRBJ1-1; no definite D call. The germline V and J ends were trimmed by 3 bases and 11 bases, with 16 bases remaining between them. This CDR3 region has 13 residues. The V gene's germline CDR1 is SGHAT and CDR2 FQNNGV. The CDR3: CASSFSDILGAFF. Written as DNA, the CDR3 is TGTGCCAGCAGCTTCTCCGACATACTTGGCGCTTTCTTT.

This clone was seen a single time. The V and J genes are TRBV6-5 and TRBJ2-2; weak D call: TRBD2 (5 bases). Trimming stripped 2 bases from V and 6 bases from J, with 10 bases between. Germline CDR1 MNHEY, CDR2 SVGAGI. CDR3 length equals 14 residues. The CDR3 protein is CASSYTTGAGELFF. The CDR3 DNA sequence: TGTGCCAGCAGTTACACGACCGGGGCCGGGGAGCTGTTTTTT.

J is TRBJ1-5 and V is TRBV4-3; possible D gene TRBD1, 5 bases. This CDR3 contains 17 residues. V was pared by 3 bases and J by 5 bases, with 20 bases between. Germline V gene sequence: CDR1 LGHNA, CDR2 YSLEER. The CDR3: CASSHQGGSTGYQPQHF. Here the CDR3 DNA reads TGCGCCAGCAGCCACCAGGGTGGCTCTACTGGATATCAGCCCCAGCATTTT.

The chain combines TRBV30 with TRBJ2-3, with 10 bases matching TRBD1. This CDR3 is 15 amino acids long. CDR1 and CDR2 from the germline V gene are GTSNPN and SVGIG (reference sequence). V dropped 4 bases and J dropped 3; count of bases not matched to a gene: 7. CDR3 amino acids: CAWTPKGQGTDTQYF. In nucleotides, the CDR3 is TGTGCCTGGACCCCGAAGGGACAGGGGACAGATACGCAGTATTTT.

This clone was observed once. The chain couples TRBV5-6 to TRBJ2-5; 9 nucleotides match TRBD2. The germline CDR1 and CDR2 sequences are SGHDT and YYEEEE. The CDR3 loop spans 16 amino acids. J was trimmed by 2 bases and V by 1 base; bases with no gene match: 6. DNA of the CDR3: TGTGCCAGCAGCTTGTGGGCGGGGGGGTGGCAAGAGACCCAGTACTTC. It is translated as CASSLWAGGWQETQYF.

The chain uses TRBV7-9 and TRBJ2-5, with D perhaps TRBD2 (5 bases). With 0 bases removed from V and 5 bases from J, the gap between germline ends came to 16 bases. Germline V lookup: CDR1 SEHNR, CDR2 FQNEAQ (reference sequence). The CDR3 consists of 16 residues. The DNA of the CDR3 is TGTGCCAGCAGCTTAGCGATAGACGAAAGAGGGGAGACCCAGTACTTC. Translated, it gives CASSLAIDERGETQYF.

Comment on this clone: At the DNA level, this CDR3 is encoded by other sequences in the same sample as well. The CDR3 nucleotides read TGCGCCAGCAGCACCGGACAGGGAAACACTGAAGCTTTCTTT. Translation gives CASSTGQGNTEAFF. The V gene is TRBV5-1, the J gene TRBJ1-1; 8 bases agree with TRBD1. Germline V gene data show CDR1 as SGHRS and CDR2 as YFSETQ. The trim removed 4 bases at V and 2 bases at J, leaving 4 bases unmatched. There are 14 residues in the CDR3.

This chain joins TRBV25-1 and TRBJ2-1; D not resolved. This CDR3 spans 14 amino acids. Germline V gives CDR1 MGHDK, CDR2 SYGVNS. The V and J ends lost 4 bases and 0 bases respectively, with 7 bases between them. CDR3 loop: CASSVWSSYNEQFF. As DNA, the CDR3 is TGTGCCAGCAGTGTCTGGAGCTCCTACAATGAGCAGTTCTTC.

The table lists this clone with a count of one. J is TRBJ1-1 and V is TRBV18; 7 bases agree with TRBD1. The junction had 14 bases not matched to a gene; V was cut back by 1 base and J by 3 bases. The germline V gene encodes CDR1 KGHSH and CDR2 LQKENI. The CDR3 is 18 amino acids. CDR3 nucleotide sequence: TGTGCCAGCTCACCACTGTCCAGGGCGAGACAGGGCGACACTGAAGCTTTCTTT. Protein sequence: CASSPLSRARQGDTEAFF.

The chain recombines TRBV5-1 with TRBJ2-1; D is perhaps TRBD2 (5 bases). The V end lost 4 bases, the J end lost 8 bases, and 22 bases lay between the germline ends. This CDR3 comprises 16 residues. Germline CDR1 SGHRS, CDR2 YFSETQ. The CDR3 spells CASSLTSFFLGDEQFF. Written as DNA, the CDR3 is TGCGCCAGCAGCCTAACGAGCTTTTTCCTCGGGGATGAGCAGTTCTTC.

The genes are TRBV6-5 and TRBJ1-6; 7 bases fit TRBD1. CDR1 MNHEY and CDR2 SVGAGI come from the germline V gene. Trimming took 6 bases from V and 4 from J; bases not matched to a gene: 6. This CDR3 has 15 amino acids. The DNA of the CDR3 is TGTGCCAGCAGCCACAGGGACAGATATAATTCACCCCTCCACTTT. Its translation: CASSHRDRYNSPLHF.

The CDR3 is CASRKGYTTDTQYF. The CDR3 DNA reads TGCGCCAGCAGGAAGGGGTACACCACAGATACGCAGTATTTT. The chain has TRBV5-1 and TRBJ2-3; tentative D call: TRBD1 (5 bases). The CDR3 is 14 amino acids. V dropped 5 bases and J dropped 2 bases, with 12 bases sitting between them. CDR1 is SGHRS and CDR2 is YFSETQ in the germline V gene.

The chain uses TRBV5-1 and TRBJ2-3; D is ambiguous. This CDR3 region has 14 residues. V gave up 5 bases and J gave up 0 bases, with 10 bases separating them. CDR1 and CDR2 from the germline V gene are SGHRS and YFSETQ. The CDR3 sequence is CASSVAESTDTQYF. In DNA, the CDR3 is TGCGCCAGCAGTGTGGCAGAAAGCACAGATACGCAGTATTTT.

V is TRBV4-1 and J is TRBJ1-6, with 7 bases identical to TRBD1. There are 16 residues in the CDR3. V gave up 0 bases and J gave up 2 bases; unmatched junction bases: 1. Germline loops: CDR1 MGHRA, CDR2 YSYEKL. The CDR3 loop reads CASSQDGTAYNSPLHF. Written as DNA, the CDR3 is TGCGCCAGCAGCCAAGATGGGACAGCCTATAATTCACCCCTCCACTTT.

The chain joins TRBV2 to TRBJ1-6; a weak D match, TRBD1 (6 bases). Germline V lookup: CDR1 SNHLY, CDR2 FYNNEI. CDR3 length: 15 residues. Trimming took off 3 bases at V and 7 bases at J, with 13 bases between the two ends. For the CDR3, the DNA is TGTGCCAGCAGTGAGGGCCGGACAGTAAATTCACCCCTCCACTTT. Protein product: CASSEGRTVNSPLHF.